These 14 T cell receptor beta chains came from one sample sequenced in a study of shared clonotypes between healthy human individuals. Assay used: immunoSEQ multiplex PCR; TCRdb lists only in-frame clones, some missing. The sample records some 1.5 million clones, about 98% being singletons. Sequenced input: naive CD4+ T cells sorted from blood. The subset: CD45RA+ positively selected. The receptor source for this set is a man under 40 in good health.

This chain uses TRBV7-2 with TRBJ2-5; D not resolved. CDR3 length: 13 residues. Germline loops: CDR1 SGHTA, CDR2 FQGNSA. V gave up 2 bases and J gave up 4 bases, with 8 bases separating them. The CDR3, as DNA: TGTGCCAGCAGCTTATGGGCCCGAGAGACCCAGTACTTC. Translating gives CASSLWARETQYF.

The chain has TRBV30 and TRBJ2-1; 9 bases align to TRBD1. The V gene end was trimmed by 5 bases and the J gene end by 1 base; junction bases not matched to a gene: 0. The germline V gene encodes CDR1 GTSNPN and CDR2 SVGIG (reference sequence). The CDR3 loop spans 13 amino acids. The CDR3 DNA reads TGTGCCTGGGACAGGGGGTCCTACAATGAGCAGTTCTTC. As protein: CAWDRGSYNEQFF.

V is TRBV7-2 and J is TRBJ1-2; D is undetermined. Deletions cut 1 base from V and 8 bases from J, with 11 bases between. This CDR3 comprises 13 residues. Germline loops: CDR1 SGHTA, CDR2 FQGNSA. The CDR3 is CASSLGSWIGYTF. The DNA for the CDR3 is TGTGCCAGCAGCTTAGGATCGTGGATCGGCTACACCTTC.

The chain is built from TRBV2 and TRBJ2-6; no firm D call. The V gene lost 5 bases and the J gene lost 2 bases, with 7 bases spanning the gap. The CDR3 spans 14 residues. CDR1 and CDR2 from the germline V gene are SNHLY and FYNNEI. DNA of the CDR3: TGTGCCAGCAGTTACCGGGCTGGGGCCAACGTCCTGACTTTC. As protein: CASSYRAGANVLTF.

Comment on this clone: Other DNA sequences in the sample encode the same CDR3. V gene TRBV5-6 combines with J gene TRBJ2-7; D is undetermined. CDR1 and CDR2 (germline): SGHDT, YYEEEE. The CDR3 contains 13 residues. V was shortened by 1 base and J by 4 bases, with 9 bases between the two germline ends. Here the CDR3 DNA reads TGTGCCAGCAGCTTGTCCCCTTCTTACGAGCAGTACTTC. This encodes CASSLSPSYEQYF.

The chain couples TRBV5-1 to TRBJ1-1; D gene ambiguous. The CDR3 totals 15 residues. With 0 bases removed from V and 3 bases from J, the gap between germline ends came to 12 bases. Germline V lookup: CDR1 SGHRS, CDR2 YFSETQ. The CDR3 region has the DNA TGCGCCAGCAGCTTGGGTAGCGGGGTTTACACTGAAGCTTTCTTT. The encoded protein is CASSLGSGVYTEAFF. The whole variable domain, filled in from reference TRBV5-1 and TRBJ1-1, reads KAGVTQTPRYLIKTRGQQVTLSCSPISGHRSVSWYQQTPGQGLQFLFEYFSETQRNKGNFPGRFSGRQFSNSRSEMNVSTLELGDSALYLCASSLGSGVYTEAFFGQGTRLTVV.

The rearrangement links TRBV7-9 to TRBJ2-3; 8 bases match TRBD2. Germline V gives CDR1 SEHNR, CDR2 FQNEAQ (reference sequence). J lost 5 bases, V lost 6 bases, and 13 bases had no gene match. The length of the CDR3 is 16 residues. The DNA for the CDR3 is TGTGCCAGCAGGATTACTAGCGGAGCTTTTGTAGATACGCAGTATTTT. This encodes CASRITSGAFVDTQYF. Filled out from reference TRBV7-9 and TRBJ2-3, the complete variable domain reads DTGVSQNPRHKITKRGQNVTFRCDPISEHNRLYWYRQTLGQGPEFLTYFQNEAQLEKSRLLSDRFSAERPKGSFSTLEIQRTEQGDSAMYLCASRITSGAFVDTQYFGPGTRLTVL.

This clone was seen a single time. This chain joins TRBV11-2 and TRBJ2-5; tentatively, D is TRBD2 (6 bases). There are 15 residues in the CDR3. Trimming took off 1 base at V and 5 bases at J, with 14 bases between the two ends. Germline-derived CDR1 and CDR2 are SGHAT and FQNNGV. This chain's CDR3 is CASSLVGGAGETQYF. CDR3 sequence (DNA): TGTGCCAGCAGCTTAGTGGGGGGAGCAGGGGAGACCCAGTACTTC.

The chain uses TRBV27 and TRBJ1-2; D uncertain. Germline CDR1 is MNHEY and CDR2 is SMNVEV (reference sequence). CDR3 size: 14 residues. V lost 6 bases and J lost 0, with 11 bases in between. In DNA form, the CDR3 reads TGTGCCAGCAGCCCACGACCAGCTAACTATGGCTACACCTTC. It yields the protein CASSPRPANYGYTF.

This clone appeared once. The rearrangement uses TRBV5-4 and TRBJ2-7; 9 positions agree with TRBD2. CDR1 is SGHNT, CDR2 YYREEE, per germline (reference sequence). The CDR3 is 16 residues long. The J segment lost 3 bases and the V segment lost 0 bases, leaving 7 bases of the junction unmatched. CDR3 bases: TGTGCCAGCAGCTTGGGCACTAGCGGGTGGAGCTACGAGCAGTACTTC. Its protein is CASSLGTSGWSYEQYF.

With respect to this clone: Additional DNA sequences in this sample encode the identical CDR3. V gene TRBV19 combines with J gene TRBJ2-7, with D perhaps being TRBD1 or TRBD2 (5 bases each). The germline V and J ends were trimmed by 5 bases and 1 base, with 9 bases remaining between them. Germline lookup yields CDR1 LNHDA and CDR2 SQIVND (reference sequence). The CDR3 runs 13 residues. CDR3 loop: CASSWDGSYEQYF. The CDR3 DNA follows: TGTGCCAGTAGTTGGGACGGATCCTACGAGCAGTACTTC.

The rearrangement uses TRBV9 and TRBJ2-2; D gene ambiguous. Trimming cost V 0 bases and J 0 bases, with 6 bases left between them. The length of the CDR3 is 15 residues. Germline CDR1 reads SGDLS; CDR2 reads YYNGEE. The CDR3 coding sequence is TGTGCCAGCAGCGTAGGTGACCCGAACACCGGGGAGCTGTTTTTT. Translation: CASSVGDPNTGELFF.

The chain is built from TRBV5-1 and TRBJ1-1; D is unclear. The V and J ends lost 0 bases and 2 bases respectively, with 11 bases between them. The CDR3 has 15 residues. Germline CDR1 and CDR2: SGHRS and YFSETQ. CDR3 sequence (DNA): TGCGCCAGCAGCTTGGCGCTAAAAGGAAACACTGAAGCTTTCTTT. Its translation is CASSLALKGNTEAFF.

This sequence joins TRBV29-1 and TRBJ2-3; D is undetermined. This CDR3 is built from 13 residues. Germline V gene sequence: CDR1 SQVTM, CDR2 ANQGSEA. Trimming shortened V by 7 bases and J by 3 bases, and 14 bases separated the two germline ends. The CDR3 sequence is CSASTLRTDTQYF. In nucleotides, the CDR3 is TGCAGCGCTTCCACCCTTAGGACAGATACGCAGTATTTT.